Below, 24 T cell receptor beta chains from the same sample are listed, as sequenced in a study of T cell responses to AZD1222 COVID-19 vaccine. Produced via immunoSEQ multiplex PCR; TCRdb's table is partial and in-frame only. The repertoire holds over 100,000 clones, with roughly 80% as singletons. The source material was peripheral blood, sampled on day 0 of AZD1222 vaccination. These receptors were taken from an adult in good health.

The V call is TRBV28, the J call TRBJ2-1; D gene uncertain. V lost 6 bases and J 3 bases, leaving 9 bases between the germline ends. This CDR3 is 13 amino acids long. The germline V gene has CDR1 MDHEN and CDR2 SYDVKM. CDR3 sequence (DNA): TGTGCCAGCAGGGGTCGAAACTACAATGAGCAGTTCTTC. This encodes CASRGRNYNEQFF.

The chain couples TRBV7-2 to TRBJ1-2; unclear D gene. The germline V gene has CDR1 SGHTA and CDR2 FQGNSA. The CDR3 spans 14 residues. Trimming pared 5 bases from V and 13 bases from J, leaving 23 bases between. The CDR3 loop is CASSLGRVRDRGTF. The CDR3 DNA reads TGTGCCAGCAGCCTAGGAAGGGTGAGAGACCGTGGCACCTTC.

This clone was observed a single time. The chain employs TRBV18 and TRBJ2-4; a weak D match, TRBD2 (7 bases). CDR3 length: 16 amino acids. Germline CDR1 and CDR2: KGHSH and LQKENI. The V end was cut by 5 bases, the J end by 3 bases, with 17 bases between. Here the CDR3 DNA reads TGTGCCAGCTCAAGCGGGGTCCGGGACAACAAAAACATTCAGTACTTC. Amino acids: CASSSGVRDNKNIQYF.

The chain uses TRBV6-5 and TRBJ1-6, with 7 bases fitting TRBD1. Trimming removed 5 bases from V and 14 bases from J; junction bases left unmatched: 9. This CDR3 contains 13 residues. CDR1 and CDR2 (germline): MNHEY, SVGAGI. In DNA form, the CDR3 reads TGTGCCAGCAGTCCACTACAGGGGAAGACCCTCCACTTT. It translates to CASSPLQGKTLHF.

The chain links TRBV19 to TRBJ1-2; D is uncertain. V was clipped by 2 bases and J by 3 bases, with 7 bases between them. CDR1 and CDR2 (germline): LNHDA, SQIVND (reference sequence). The CDR3 consists of 13 residues. CDR3 residues: CASSIRGDYGYTF. CDR3 DNA: TGTGCCAGTAGTATACGCGGGGACTATGGCTACACCTTC.

This chain uses TRBV4-1 with TRBJ2-5; possible D gene TRBD2, 5 bases. CDR1 MGHRA and CDR2 YSYEKL come from the germline V gene. CDR3 size: 15 residues. V dropped 1 base and J dropped 5 bases, with 14 bases sitting between them. The CDR3 bases are TGCGCCAGCAGCCAAGGGGATAAGAGGGTGGAGACCCAGTACTTC. Protein product: CASSQGDKRVETQYF.

The chain has TRBV11-2 and TRBJ1-6; no firm D call. V was trimmed by 4 bases and J by 1 base, leaving 14 bases between them. Germline V gene lookup returns CDR1 SGHAT and CDR2 FQNNGV. CDR3 size: 17 residues. Here the CDR3 reads CASSSQHVFSYNSPLHF. In DNA, the CDR3 is TGTGCCAGCAGCTCCCAACATGTTTTTTCCTATAATTCACCCCTCCACTTT.

The chain couples TRBV11-2 to TRBJ2-2, with 8 bases identical to TRBD1. CDR3 size: 14 residues. The germline V gene has CDR1 SGHAT and CDR2 FQNNGV. J was trimmed by 4 bases and V by 3 bases; bases with no gene match: 1. Written as DNA, the CDR3 is TGTGCCAGCAGCTTCGGACAGGGCACCGGGGAGCTGTTTTTT. Translated, it gives CASSFGQGTGELFF. The full variable domain, with the rest looked up from reference TRBV11-2 and TRBJ2-2, is EAGVAQSPRYKIIEKRQSVAFWCNPISGHATLYWYQQILGQGPKLLIQFQNNGVVDDSQLPKDRFSAERLKGVDSTLKIQPAKLEDSAVYLCASSFGQGTGELFFGEGSRLTVL.

Only one count was recorded for this clone. J is TRBJ1-4 and V is TRBV12-3 or TRBV12-4, with unresolved D. The germline V and J ends were trimmed by 6 bases and 4 bases, with 3 bases remaining between them. This CDR3 region has 11 residues. The CDR3 sequence: CASSLNEKLFF. DNA of the CDR3: TGTGCCAGCAGCCTTAATGAAAAACTGTTTTTT.

The rearrangement uses TRBV6-5 and TRBJ1-1, with D perhaps TRBD1 (5 bases). CDR1 MNHEY and CDR2 SVGAGI come from the germline V gene. This CDR3 is built from 15 residues. Deletions cut 6 bases from V and 1 base from J, with 15 bases between. The CDR3 spells CASSYRGRENTEAFF. The CDR3 nucleotides are TGTGCCAGCAGCTACCGGGGACGGGAGAACACTGAAGCTTTCTTT.

The chain has TRBV9 and TRBJ2-3; D gene unclear. Germline V gene sequence: CDR1 SGDLS, CDR2 YYNGEE. Trimming left V 4 bases short and J 5 bases short, with 11 bases between. CDR3 size: 13 residues. The CDR3 nucleotides are TGTGCCAGCAGCCCTCCCGCCTTAGATACGCAGTATTTT. Protein: CASSPPALDTQYF.

The chain carries TRBV3-1 (or the pseudogene TRBV3-2) and TRBJ2-7; weak D call: TRBD1 (5 bases). The germline V and J ends were trimmed by 0 bases and 3 bases, with 12 bases remaining between them. This CDR3 spans 15 amino acids. Looked up from germline, CDR1 is LGHDT and CDR2 is YNNKEL (reference sequence). In DNA form, the CDR3 reads TGTGCCAGCAGCCAAGATCGAGACAGCAACTACGAGCAGTACGTC. Its translation: CASSQDRDSNYEQYV.

CDR3 coding DNA: TGCGCCAGCAGCGCGGGGACTGGGACGGAAGCTTTCTTT. It yields the protein CASSAGTGTEAFF. The V and J genes are TRBV5-1 and TRBJ1-1; D is perhaps TRBD1 (5 bases). CDR1 SGHRS and CDR2 YFSETQ come from the germline V gene. V lost 4 bases and J 8 bases, leaving 15 bases between the germline ends. CDR3 length: 13 amino acids.

V is TRBV3-1 (or the pseudogene TRBV3-2) and J is TRBJ1-5, with 8 bases fitting TRBD1. The CDR3 has 14 amino acids. V trimming: 1 base; J trimming: 6 bases; junction bases outside the gene matches: 2. In germline, CDR1 is LGHDT, CDR2 YNNKEL (reference sequence). CDR3 sequence reads: CASSQAGGSQPQHF. The CDR3 nucleotides read TGTGCCAGCAGCCAAGCAGGGGGCAGTCAGCCCCAGCATTTT.

The chain has TRBV12-3 or TRBV12-4 and TRBJ2-3; possibly TRBD2 for D (5 bases). Trimming removed 6 bases at V and 9 bases at J, with 10 bases between. The length of the CDR3 is 11 residues. In DNA form, the CDR3 reads TGTGCCAGCAGGAGGGTGGAGACGCAGTATTTT. Amino acids: CASRRVETQYF.

This sequence joins TRBV7-9 and TRBJ1-6; unclear D gene. CDR1 SEHNR and CDR2 FQNEAQ come from the germline V gene (reference sequence). This CDR3 is built from 15 residues. With 4 bases removed from V and 7 bases from J, the gap between germline ends came to 14 bases. The CDR3 sequence is CASSSGVGLNSPLHF. CDR3 bases: TGTGCCAGCAGCTCCGGCGTAGGGTTAAATTCACCCCTCCACTTT.

This chain connects TRBV7-9 to TRBJ2-1, with a possible D match to TRBD2 (5 bases). Trimming cost V 5 bases and J 2 bases, with 19 bases left between them. The CDR3 runs 17 residues. Looked up from germline, CDR1 is SEHNR and CDR2 is FQNEAQ (reference sequence). The CDR3 nucleotides read TGTGCCAGCAGCGCAACCCGGTTAGCGAGAACCTACAATGAGCAGTTCTTC. Protein: CASSATRLARTYNEQFF.

This clone came up many times. The genes are TRBV19 and TRBJ1-1; no definite D call. Germline values: CDR1 LNHDA, CDR2 SQIVND (reference sequence). Deletions cut 6 bases from V and 6 bases from J, with 17 bases between. The CDR3 has 14 residues. The CDR3, as DNA: TGTGCCAGTAGCCCTCCCCGACAAGTACCTGAAGCTTTCTTT. It specifies CASSPPRQVPEAFF.

The chain recombines TRBV11-3 with TRBJ2-1; D unclear. Per germline, CDR1 SGHNT and CDR2 YENEEA. V lost 6 bases, J lost 6 bases, and 9 bases lay in between. The CDR3 spans 12 residues. CDR3 region: CASSPEPNEQFF. The CDR3 DNA is TGTGCCAGCAGTCCTGAACCCAATGAGCAGTTCTTC. Combining the CDR3 with reference TRBV11-3 and TRBJ2-1 gives the whole variable domain EAGVVQSPRYKIIEKKQPVAFWCNPISGHNTLYWYLQNLGQGPELLIRYENEEAVDDSQLPKDRFSAERLKGVDSTLKIQPAELGDSAVYLCASSPEPNEQFFGPGTRLTVL.

The chain links TRBV28 to TRBJ2-7; D is unclear. The CDR3 is 12 amino acids. V dropped 3 bases and J dropped 1 base, with 4 bases sitting between them. CDR1 and CDR2 from the germline V gene are MDHEN and SYDVKM. In nucleotides, the CDR3 is TGTGCCAGCAGTTTGGAATCCTACGAGCAGTACTTC. Its translation is CASSLESYEQYF.

CDR3 DNA: TGTGCCATCGGACAGTTCAATCAGCCCCAGCATTTT. It is translated as CAIGQFNQPQHF. This chain joins TRBV19 and TRBJ1-5; tentative D call: TRBD1 (6 bases). Trimming shortened V by 10 bases and J by 3 bases, and 10 bases separated the two germline ends. Germline V gives CDR1 LNHDA, CDR2 SQIVND (reference sequence). This CDR3 has 12 amino acids. The full variable domain, with the rest looked up from reference TRBV19 and TRBJ1-5, is DGGITQSPKYLFRKEGQNVTLSCEQNLNHDAMYWYRQDPGQGLRLIYYSQIVNDFQKGDIAEGYSVSREKKESFPLTVTSAQKNPTAFYLCAIGQFNQPQHFGDGTRLSIL.

The chain recombines TRBV7-2 with TRBJ2-3; 7 bases align to TRBD1. The CDR3 covers 14 residues. CDR1 is SGHTA and CDR2 is FQGNSA in the germline V gene. V shed 5 bases and J 4 bases; nucleotides not matched to a gene: 6. CDR3 region: CASSPWDSSDTQYF. The CDR3 DNA reads as TGTGCCAGCAGCCCCTGGGACAGTTCAGATACGCAGTATTTT.

This clone came up a few times. The gene calls are TRBV7-2 and TRBJ1-1; D might be TRBD1 (5 bases). The germline CDR1 and CDR2 sequences are SGHTA and FQGNSA. The CDR3 has 14 amino acids. Trimming removed 1 base from V and 3 bases from J, with 9 bases in between. CDR3 DNA sequence: TGTGCCAGCAGCTTAGATTGGGGGTACACTGAAGCTTTCTTT. Its translation: CASSLDWGYTEAFF.

The chain links TRBV11-2 to TRBJ2-1; 11 bases are a match to TRBD2. The CDR3 length is 16 residues. Germline CDR1 is SGHAT and CDR2 is FQNNGV. The V gene end was trimmed by 3 bases and the J gene end by 6 bases; junction bases not matched to a gene: 7. The chain's CDR3 is CASSFRTSGSSNEQFF. In nucleotides, the CDR3 is TGTGCCAGCAGCTTTAGAACTAGCGGGAGCTCCAATGAGCAGTTCTTC.